One sample yielded the 26 T cell receptor beta chains listed below, sequenced in a study of cytomegalovirus exposure and HLA in healthy donors. PCR employed 60 Vbeta and 13 Jbeta primers. The protocol was immunoSEQ multiplex PCR, while the TCRdb copy is restricted to in-frame clones and leaves out a portion. The profile covers approximately 93,000 clones, with about four fifths appearing a single time and 3.8% taken by the ten largest. Sequencing input: PBMCs. The receptor set was obtained from a woman aged 40-49 years in good health and CMV-seronegative.

The V call is TRBV19, the J call TRBJ1-1; D ambiguous. The germline CDR1 and CDR2 sequences are LNHDA and SQIVND (reference sequence). The CDR3 sequence is 14 residues long. Trimming removed 3 bases at V and 5 bases at J, with 13 bases between. The CDR3 sequence is CASSMYTPVTEAFF. The CDR3 DNA reads TGTGCCAGTAGTATGTACACGCCAGTTACTGAAGCTTTCTTT.

CDR3 DNA: TGTGCCGGCTCTGACATGGACTATGGCTACACCTTC. Its protein is CAGSDMDYGYTF. The chain has TRBV7-9 and TRBJ1-2; no definite D call. V was cut by 11 bases and J by 3 bases, with 13 bases left in between. The V gene's germline CDR1 is SEHNR and CDR2 FQNEAQ (reference sequence). The length of the CDR3 is 12 residues.

The chain links TRBV29-1 to TRBJ1-2; D is perhaps TRBD1 (6 bases). Trimming took off 4 bases at V and 2 bases at J, with 8 bases between the two ends. Germline assignment: CDR1 SQVTM and CDR2 ANQGSEA. This CDR3 comprises 12 residues. The CDR3 DNA reads as TGCAGCGTTGCGGACAGCAACTATGGCTACACCTTC. Protein product: CSVADSNYGYTF.

This clone was counted only a few times. The V call is TRBV7-9, the J call TRBJ2-2, with 8 bases matching TRBD1. CDR3 length: 15 residues. CDR1 SEHNR and CDR2 FQNEAQ come from the germline V gene (reference sequence). Trimming at V came to 0 bases and at J to 7 bases, leaving 4 bases not matched to a gene. The chain's CDR3 is CASSLARTGIGELFF. In nucleotides, the CDR3 is TGTGCCAGCAGCTTAGCCCGGACAGGGATCGGGGAGCTGTTTTTT.

There are a few counts of this clone. The V gene is TRBV7-2, the J gene TRBJ2-7, with 8 bases lining up with TRBD2. This CDR3 spans 16 amino acids. Trimming cost V 1 base and J 6 bases; bases outside gene matches: 11. Germline CDR1 and CDR2: SGHTA and FQGNSA. The CDR3 sequence is CASSLVGVGAGGEQYF. As DNA, the CDR3 is TGTGCCAGCAGCTTAGTGGGTGTTGGGGCGGGGGGCGAGCAGTACTTC.

The V gene is TRBV19, the J gene TRBJ1-6; D gene unclear. CDR1 is LNHDA, CDR2 SQIVND, per germline (reference sequence). The CDR3 consists of 12 residues. With 5 bases removed from V and 3 bases from J, the gap between germline ends came to 2 bases. The CDR3 nucleotides are TGTGCCAGTAGTCACTATAATTCACCCCTCCACTTT. Protein: CASSHYNSPLHF.

This clone was observed a handful of times. The chain is built from TRBV11-2 and TRBJ1-1, with TRBD1 as a possible D gene (6 bases). V shed 6 bases and J shed 8 bases, with 16 bases lying between them. The germline V gene has CDR1 SGHAT and CDR2 FQNNGV. The CDR3 has 13 amino acids. The CDR3 here is CASSFSQGSEAFF. CDR3 nucleotides: TGTGCCAGCAGTTTTTCACAGGGCTCCGAAGCTTTCTTT.

The chain links TRBV29-1 to TRBJ1-2, with D perhaps matching TRBD1 (6 bases). CDR1 and CDR2 (germline): SQVTM, ANQGSEA. The CDR3 consists of 12 residues. The ends were cut back, 7 bases at V and 7 bases at J, with 16 bases in the middle. DNA of the CDR3: TGCAGCGGTCTACAGGGAGCTGGTGGCTACACCTTC. Encoded protein: CSGLQGAGGYTF. Together with reference TRBV29-1 and TRBJ1-2, the CDR3 gives the full variable domain: SAVISQKPSRDICQRGTSLTIQCQVDSQVTMMFWYRQQPGQSLTLIATANQGSEATYESGFVIDKFPISRPNLTFSTLTVSNMSPEDSSIYLCSGLQGAGGYTFGSGTRLTVV.

A single count supports this clone. This sequence joins TRBV14 and TRBJ2-2; 7 bases match TRBD1. The CDR3 runs to 16 residues. J gave up 7 bases and V 7 bases, and 15 bases lay outside the gene matches. CDR1 and CDR2 from the germline V gene are SGHDN and FVKESK. CDR3 protein: CASKGASPGGNGELFF. The CDR3 DNA reads TGTGCCAGCAAGGGTGCATCCCCAGGGGGAAACGGGGAGCTGTTTTTT. Filled out from reference TRBV14 and TRBJ2-2, the complete variable domain reads EAGVTQFPSHSVIEKGQTVTLRCDPISGHDNLYWYRRVMGKEIKFLLHFVKESKQDESGMPNNRFLAERTGGTYSTLKVQPAELEDSGVYFCASKGASPGGNGELFFGEGSRLTVL.

J is TRBJ2-7 and V is TRBV7-2; D might be TRBD2 (7 bases). The germline V gene encodes CDR1 SGHTA and CDR2 FQGNSA. Trimming pared 1 base from V and 1 base from J, leaving 14 bases between. The CDR3 has 16 amino acids. The CDR3 nucleotides are TGTGCCAGCAGCTTAGTAATGGCGGGGGCATCCTACGAGCAGTACTTC. The encoded protein is CASSLVMAGASYEQYF.

On this clone itself: This sample includes further DNA sequences coding for the same CDR3. The chain employs TRBV5-1 and TRBJ2-7, with 9 positions matching TRBD1. The CDR3 consists of 15 residues. CDR1 and CDR2 (germline): SGHRS, YFSETQ. V lost 0 bases to trimming and J lost 5 bases; unmatched junction nucleotides: 6. The CDR3 DNA is TGCGCCAGCAGCTTGGAAGGACAGGGGTTCGACGAGCAGTACTTC. Translating it yields CASSLEGQGFDEQYF.

V is TRBV18 and J is TRBJ2-1; 7 bases are a match to TRBD1. CDR3 length: 15 amino acids. Germline V gene data show CDR1 as KGHSH and CDR2 as LQKENI. After removal of 6 bases from V and 6 bases from J, the junction contained 11 bases not matched to a gene. The CDR3 here is CASSQDRVRGNEQFF. CDR3 nucleotides: TGTGCCAGCTCCCAAGACAGGGTGAGAGGCAATGAGCAGTTCTTC.

This clone was found once. The CDR3 here is CAWADSGHYNEKLFF. In DNA, the CDR3 is TGTGCCTGGGCCGATTCGGGACATTATAATGAAAAACTGTTTTTT. This sequence joins TRBV30 and TRBJ1-4, with a tentative D call TRBD1 (6 bases). The germline V and J ends were trimmed by 5 bases and 4 bases, with 17 bases remaining between them. From germline, CDR1 is GTSNPN and CDR2 SVGIG (reference sequence). The CDR3 runs to 15 residues. The full variable domain, rest sourced from reference TRBV30 and TRBJ1-4, is SQTIHQWPATLVQPVGSPLSLECTVEGTSNPNLYWYRQAAGRGLQLLFYSVGIGQISSEVPQNLSASRPQDRQFILSSKKLLLSDSGFYLCAWADSGHYNEKLFFGSGTQLSVL.

This rearrangement joins TRBV5-1 to TRBJ2-1; TRBD1 matches at 7 bases. The ends lost 4 bases at V and 5 bases at J; junction bases unmatched: 6. Per the germline V gene, CDR1 is SGHRS and CDR2 is YFSETQ. The CDR3 contains 14 residues. CDR3 sequence: CASSVGTDNNEQFF. CDR3 DNA: TGCGCCAGCAGCGTCGGGACAGACAACAATGAGCAGTTCTTC.

This sequence joins TRBV4-2 and TRBJ2-1; TRBD1 might be the D (6 bases). The CDR3 contains 16 residues. Germline V gives CDR1 LGHNA, CDR2 YNFKEQ. V lost 0 bases to trimming and J lost 6 bases, with 15 bases between them. The CDR3 spells CASSQDWVEGVNEQFF. The CDR3 nucleotides read TGTGCCAGCAGCCAAGATTGGGTAGAGGGGGTCAATGAGCAGTTCTTC.

The chain employs TRBV12-5 and TRBJ2-7; D might be TRBD1 (6 bases). Germline CDR1 is LGHNT and CDR2 is FRNRAP. The V and J ends lost 6 bases and 1 base respectively, with 16 bases between them. This CDR3 region has 15 residues. The CDR3 loop is CASGDRDTLSYEQYF. CDR3 DNA: TGTGCTAGTGGAGACCGGGACACCCTTTCCTACGAGCAGTACTTC. Filled out from reference TRBV12-5 and TRBJ2-7, the complete variable domain reads DARVTQTPRHKVTEMGQEVTMRCQPILGHNTVFWYRQTMMQGLELLAYFRNRAPLDDSGMPKDRFSAEMPDATLATLKIQPSEPRDSAVYFCASGDRDTLSYEQYFGPGTRLTVT.

The rearrangement links TRBV30 to TRBJ2-7; 7 positions agree with TRBD2. The V segment lost 1 base and the J segment 7 bases; nucleotides outside the gene matches: 10. Germline V gene data show CDR1 as GTSNPN and CDR2 as SVGIG (reference sequence). The CDR3 has 14 residues. Here the CDR3 DNA reads TGTGCCTGGAGTGGGGGACTACCCTCGGGAGAGCAGTACTTC. Translating it yields CAWSGGLPSGEQYF.

This clone was seen a single time. The genes are TRBV19 and TRBJ1-5; D remains unclear. The CDR3 is 15 amino acids. Trimming removed 1 base at V and 2 bases at J, with 9 bases between. Per the germline V gene, CDR1 is LNHDA and CDR2 is SQIVND (reference sequence). CDR3 region: CASSIVWEGNQPQHF. CDR3 nucleotide sequence: TGTGCCAGTAGTATAGTGTGGGAGGGCAATCAGCCCCAGCATTTT. The whole variable domain, remainder taken from reference TRBV19 and TRBJ1-5, is DGGITQSPKYLFRKEGQNVTLSCEQNLNHDAMYWYRQDPGQGLRLIYYSQIVNDFQKGDIAEGYSVSREKKESFPLTVTSAQKNPTAFYLCASSIVWEGNQPQHFGDGTRLSIL.

V gene TRBV9 combines with J gene TRBJ2-5; TRBD2 is a possible D gene (5 bases). CDR1 and CDR2 (germline): SGDLS, YYNGEE. The CDR3 sequence is 12 residues long. The V end was cut by 0 bases, the J end by 5 bases, with 5 bases between. The DNA for the CDR3 is TGTGCCAGCAGCGTAGGAGGGGAGACCCAGTACTTC. It codes for CASSVGGETQYF.

This chain links TRBV7-2 with TRBJ2-1, with 8 bases lining up with TRBD2. V gave up 5 bases and J gave up 5 bases; unmatched junction bases: 11. Germline CDR1 reads SGHTA; CDR2 reads FQGNSA. CDR3 length: 16 amino acids. The chain's CDR3 is CASSPPGGTLHNEQFF. CDR3 DNA sequence: TGTGCCAGCAGCCCCCCGGGGGGGACACTTCACAATGAGCAGTTCTTC.

A single count supports this clone. The CDR3: CASSLGTGLRETQYF. CDR3 DNA: TGCGCCAGCAGCTTGGGGACAGGGTTACGAGAGACCCAGTACTTC. The rearrangement uses TRBV5-1 and TRBJ2-5; 8 nucleotides agree with TRBD1. CDR3 length: 15 amino acids. V lost 0 bases to trimming and J lost 4 bases; unmatched junction nucleotides: 5. Germline V gene data show CDR1 as SGHRS and CDR2 as YFSETQ.

The rearrangement links TRBV7-6 to TRBJ1-1, with 7 bases lining up with TRBD1. Germline V gene lookup returns CDR1 SGHVS and CDR2 FNYEAQ. Trimming removed 8 bases from V and 5 bases from J; junction bases left unmatched: 17. This CDR3 is 16 amino acids long. The CDR3 here is CASRGGAGTVRTEAFF. The CDR3 DNA follows: TGTGCCAGCCGAGGGGGCGCGGGGACGGTAAGGACTGAAGCTTTCTTT.

This clone showed up many times. The chain employs TRBV2 and TRBJ2-2, with unresolved D. The CDR3 sequence is 14 residues long. CDR1 SNHLY and CDR2 FYNNEI come from the germline V gene. V lost 2 bases and J lost 5, with 9 bases in between. The CDR3 region is CASSETDWTGELFF. The CDR3 nucleotides are TGTGCCAGCAGTGAAACTGACTGGACCGGGGAGCTGTTTTTT.

A few counts support this clone. Written as DNA, the CDR3 is TGTGCAAGCGACACCGACTACGAGCAGTACTTC. Amino acids: CASDTDYEQYF. The rearrangement uses TRBV5-8 and TRBJ2-7, with D unclear. The CDR3 consists of 11 residues. Germline V gives CDR1 SGHTS, CDR2 YDEGEE. Full variable domain (rest looked up from reference TRBV5-8 and TRBJ2-7): EAGVTQSPTHLIKTRGQQATLRCSPISGHTSVYWYQQALGLGLQFLLWYDEGEERNRGNFPPRFSGRQFPNYSSELNVNALELEDSALYLCASDTDYEQYFGPGTRLTVT.

Regarding this clone: The germline gene is not matched at one end of the junction; a read error may be the cause. This CDR3 is CASSADGTDNQPQNF. CDR3 DNA sequence: TGTGCCAGCAGCGCCGACGGGACAGATAATCAGCCCCAGAATTTT. V gene TRBV9 combines with J gene TRBJ1-5; 7 positions match TRBD1. This CDR3 comprises 15 residues. Germline V gene sequence: CDR1 SGDLS, CDR2 YYNGEE.

This chain uses TRBV7-9 with TRBJ1-4, with TRBD1 matching 7 bases. The CDR3 covers 15 residues. Looked up from germline, CDR1 is SEHNR and CDR2 is FQNEAQ (reference sequence). Trimming cost V 5 bases and J 7 bases; bases outside gene matches: 10. In DNA form, the CDR3 reads TGTGCCAGCAGCGGCGACAGGGTGTTTGGTGAAAAACTGTTTTTT. The encoded protein is CASSGDRVFGEKLFF.